A selection of T cell receptor beta chains follows, all from one sample in a study of post-analysis software for immune sequencing data. TCRdb re-called the PCR reads with MiXCR, one entry per CDR3 protein. Here the sample spans some 890,000 distinct CDR3 sequences, roughly 58% being singletons. Material: blood. These receptors were collected from a girl aged 10 to 17 with multiple sclerosis. Both conserved end residues are part of each CDR3. The D gene is left open where the match is weak. Clone size is stated in some rows and not others, as once, few, many or a class when expanded.

clone_size d_call j_call v_call cdr3_length cdr3_nt cdr3_aa
- TRBD2 TRBJ2-1 TRBV7-6 16 TGTGCCAGCAGCTTAACCGGGGGGGCCTTTGACAATGAGCAGTTCTTC CASSLTGGAFDNEQFF
- - TRBJ2-1 TRBV27 16 TGTGCCAGCAGTCCCCGGGGTAGCGGAGGTTACAATGAGCAGTTCTTC CASSPRGSGGYNEQFF
once TRBD1 TRBJ1-2 TRBV20-1 16 TGCAGTGCAACAGGCTGGGCGGGACAGTTGAACTATGGCTACACCTTC CSATGWAGQLNYGYTF
- - TRBJ2-4 TRBV11-2 17 TGTGCCAGCAGCTTAGGGAGAATTGCCTTAGCCAAAAACATTCAGTACTTC CASSLGRIALAKNIQYF
- - TRBJ1-2 TRBV12-3/TRBV12-4 15 TGTGCCAGCAGTTTATCGGGAGAGGGTAACTATGGCTACACCTTC CASSLSGEGNYGYTF
- - TRBJ2-3 TRBV15 15 TGTGCCACCAGCAGTCGGAGTTCTAGCACAGATACGCAGTATTTT CATSSRSSSTDTQYF
few - TRBJ2-1 TRBV29-1 10 TGCAGCGTTTTGGAGGTTGAGCAGTTCTTC CSVLEVEQFF
- - TRBJ1-1 TRBV5-1 12 TGCGCCAGCAGCTCAGAGGTGGCTGAAGCTTTCTTT CASSSEVAEAFF
- - TRBJ1-2 TRBV29-1 11 TGCAGCGCTAGGGATGCCTATGGCTACACCTTC CSARDAYGYTF
- TRBD1 TRBJ1-2 TRBV20-1 14 TGCAGTGCTAGAGTAGGGGGCGTCTCCTATGGCTACACCTTC CSARVGGVSYGYTF
once TRBD2 TRBJ2-3 TRBV20-1 15 TGCAGTGCTAGAAGACTAGCGGGGGGCGGAGATACGCAGTATTTT CSARRLAGGGDTQYF
few TRBD1 TRBJ2-5 TRBV29-1 13 TGCAGCGTCGGACAGGGTGTCTTAGAGACCCAGTACTTC CSVGQGVLETQYF
- TRBD2 TRBJ2-1 TRBV20-1 16 TGCAGTGCTAGCGGGGCTAGCGGGGAGTCCTACAATGAGCAGTTCTTC CSASGASGESYNEQFF